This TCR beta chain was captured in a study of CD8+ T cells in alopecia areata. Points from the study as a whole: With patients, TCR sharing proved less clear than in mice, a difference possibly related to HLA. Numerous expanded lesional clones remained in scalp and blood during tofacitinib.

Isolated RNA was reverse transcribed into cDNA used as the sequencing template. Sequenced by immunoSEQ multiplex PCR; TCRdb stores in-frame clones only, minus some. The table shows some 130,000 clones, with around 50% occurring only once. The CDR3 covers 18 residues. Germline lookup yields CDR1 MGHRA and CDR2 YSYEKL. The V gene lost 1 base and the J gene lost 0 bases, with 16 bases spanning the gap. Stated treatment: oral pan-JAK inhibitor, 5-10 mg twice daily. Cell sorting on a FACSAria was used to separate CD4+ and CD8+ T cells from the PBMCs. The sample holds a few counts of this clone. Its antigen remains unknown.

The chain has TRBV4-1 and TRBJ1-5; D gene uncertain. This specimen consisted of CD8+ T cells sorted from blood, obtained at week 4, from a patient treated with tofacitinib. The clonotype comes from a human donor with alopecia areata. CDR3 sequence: CASSQVDMGFYSNQPQHF. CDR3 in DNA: TGCGCCAGCAGCCAAGTTGACATGGGTTTTTATAGCAATCAGCCCCAGCATTTT.